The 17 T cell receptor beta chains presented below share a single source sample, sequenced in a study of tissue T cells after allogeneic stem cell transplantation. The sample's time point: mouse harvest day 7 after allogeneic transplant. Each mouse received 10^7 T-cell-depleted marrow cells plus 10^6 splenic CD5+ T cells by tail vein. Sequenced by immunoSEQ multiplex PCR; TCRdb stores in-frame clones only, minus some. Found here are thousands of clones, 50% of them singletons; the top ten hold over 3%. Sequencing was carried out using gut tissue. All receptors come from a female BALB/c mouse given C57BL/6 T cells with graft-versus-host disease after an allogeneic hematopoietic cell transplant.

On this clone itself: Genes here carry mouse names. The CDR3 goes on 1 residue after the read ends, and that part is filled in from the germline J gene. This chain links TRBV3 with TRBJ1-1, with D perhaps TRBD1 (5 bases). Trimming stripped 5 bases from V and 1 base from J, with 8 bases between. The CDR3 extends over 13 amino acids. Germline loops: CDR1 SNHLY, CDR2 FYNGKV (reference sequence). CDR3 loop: CASSPDRNTEVFF. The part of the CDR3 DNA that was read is TGTGCCAGCAGCCCTGACAGAAACACAGAAGTCTTC.

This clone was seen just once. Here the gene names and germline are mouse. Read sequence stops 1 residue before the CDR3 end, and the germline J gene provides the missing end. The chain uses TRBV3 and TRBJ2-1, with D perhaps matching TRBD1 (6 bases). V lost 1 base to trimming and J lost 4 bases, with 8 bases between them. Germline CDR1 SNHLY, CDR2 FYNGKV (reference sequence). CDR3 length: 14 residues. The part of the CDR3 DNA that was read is TGTGCCAGCAGCTTAGTCAGGGGATATGCTGAGCAGTTC. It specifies CASSLVRGYAEQF. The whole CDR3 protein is CASSLVRGYAEQFF.

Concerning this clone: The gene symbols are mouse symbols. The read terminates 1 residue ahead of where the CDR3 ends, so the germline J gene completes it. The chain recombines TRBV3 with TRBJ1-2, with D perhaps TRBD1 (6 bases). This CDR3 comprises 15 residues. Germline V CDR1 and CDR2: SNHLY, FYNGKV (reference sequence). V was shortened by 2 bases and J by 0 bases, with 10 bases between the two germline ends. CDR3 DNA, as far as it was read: TGTGCCAGCAGCTTAAAAGGGACAACAAACTCCGACTACACC. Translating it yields CASSLKGTTNSDYT. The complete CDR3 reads CASSLKGTTNSDYTF.

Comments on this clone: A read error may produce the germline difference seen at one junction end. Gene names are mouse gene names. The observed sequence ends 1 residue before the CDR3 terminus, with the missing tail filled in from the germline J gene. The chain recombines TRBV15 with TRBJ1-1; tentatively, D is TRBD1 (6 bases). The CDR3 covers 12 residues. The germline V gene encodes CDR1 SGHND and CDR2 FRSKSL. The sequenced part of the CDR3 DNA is TGTGCCAGCAGTTTAGGGGACACCGAAGTCTTC. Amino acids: CASSLGDTEVF. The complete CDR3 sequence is CASSLGDTEVFF.

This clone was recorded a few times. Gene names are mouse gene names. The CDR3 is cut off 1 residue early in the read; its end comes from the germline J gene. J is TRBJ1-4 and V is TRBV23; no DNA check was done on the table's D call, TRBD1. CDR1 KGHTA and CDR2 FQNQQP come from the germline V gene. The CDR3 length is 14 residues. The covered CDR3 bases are TGCTCCAGCAGTCCAGGGACATCCAACGAAAGATTATTT. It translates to CSSSPGTSNERLF. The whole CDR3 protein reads CSSSPGTSNERLFF.

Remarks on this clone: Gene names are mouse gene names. This chain's CDR3 is CASSDPGDSDYTF. The covered CDR3 bases are TGTGCCAGCAGTGATCCAGGGGACTCCGACTACACC. V usage is TRBV13-1 and J usage is TRBJ1-2, with a tentative D call TRBD1 (6 bases). From the germline J gene comes the end of the CDR3, since the read stops 1 residue before it. The CDR3 runs to 13 residues. Germline V CDR1 and CDR2: NSHNY, SYGAGN. The V and J ends lost 1 base and 3 bases respectively, with 7 bases between them.

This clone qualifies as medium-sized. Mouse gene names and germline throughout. Incomplete CDR3 DNA: TGTGCCAGCAGGCCGGGACAGGGGTCCGGGCAGCTCTAC. It encodes CASRPGQGSGQLY. The whole CDR3 is CASRPGQGSGQLYF. V is TRBV26 and J is TRBJ2-2, with TRBD1 matching over 10 bases. The sequenced fragment ends 1 residue before the CDR3 boundary, so the rest is inferred from the germline J gene. J was trimmed by 6 bases and V by 6 bases; bases with no gene match: 4. This CDR3 spans 14 amino acids. Looked up from germline, CDR1 is KGHPV and CDR2 is FQNQEV (reference sequence).

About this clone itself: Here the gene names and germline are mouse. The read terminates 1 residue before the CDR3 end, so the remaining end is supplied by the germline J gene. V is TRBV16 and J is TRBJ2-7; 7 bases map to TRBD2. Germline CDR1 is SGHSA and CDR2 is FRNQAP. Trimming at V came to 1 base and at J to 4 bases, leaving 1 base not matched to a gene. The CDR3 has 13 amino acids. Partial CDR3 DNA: TGTGCAAGCAGCTTAGCGGGGGGGTATGAACAGTAC. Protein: CASSLAGGYEQY. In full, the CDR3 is CASSLAGGYEQYF.

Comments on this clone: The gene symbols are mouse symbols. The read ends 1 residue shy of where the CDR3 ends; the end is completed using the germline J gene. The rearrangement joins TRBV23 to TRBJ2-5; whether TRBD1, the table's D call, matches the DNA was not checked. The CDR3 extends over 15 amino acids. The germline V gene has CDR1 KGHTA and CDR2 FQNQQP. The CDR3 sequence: CSSSQSIQIQDTQYF. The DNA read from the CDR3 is TGCTCCAGCAGTCAATCGATTCAGATCCAAGACACCCAGTAC.

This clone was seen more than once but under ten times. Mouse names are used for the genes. The CDR3 sequence is CASSPGNYEQYF. CDR3 DNA, as far as it was read: TGTGCCAGCAGCCCCGGGAATTATGAACAGTAC. The chain employs TRBV3 and TRBJ2-7; D is uncertain. The sequence runs out 1 residue before the end of the CDR3; the remainder is reconstructed from the germline J gene. Germline V gene data show CDR1 as SNHLY and CDR2 as FYNGKV (reference sequence). CDR3 length: 12 amino acids. The V end lost 5 bases, the J end lost 4 bases, and 9 bases lay between the germline ends.

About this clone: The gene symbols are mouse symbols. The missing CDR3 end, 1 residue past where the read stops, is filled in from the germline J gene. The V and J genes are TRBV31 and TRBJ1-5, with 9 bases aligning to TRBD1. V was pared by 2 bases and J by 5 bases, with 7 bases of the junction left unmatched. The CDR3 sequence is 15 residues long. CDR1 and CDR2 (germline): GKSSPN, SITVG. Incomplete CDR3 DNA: TGTGCCTGGAGTTCCCGGGACAGGGTCGACCAGGCTCCGCTT. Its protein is CAWSSRDRVDQAPL. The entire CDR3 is CAWSSRDRVDQAPLF.

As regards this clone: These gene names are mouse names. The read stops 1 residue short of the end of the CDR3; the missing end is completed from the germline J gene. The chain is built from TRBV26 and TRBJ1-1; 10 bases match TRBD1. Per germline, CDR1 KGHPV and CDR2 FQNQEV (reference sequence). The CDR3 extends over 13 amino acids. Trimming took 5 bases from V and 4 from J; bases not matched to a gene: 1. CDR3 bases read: TGTGCCAGCAGTAGACAGGGGGCCACAGAAGTCTTC. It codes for CASSRQGATEVF. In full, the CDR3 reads CASSRQGATEVFF.

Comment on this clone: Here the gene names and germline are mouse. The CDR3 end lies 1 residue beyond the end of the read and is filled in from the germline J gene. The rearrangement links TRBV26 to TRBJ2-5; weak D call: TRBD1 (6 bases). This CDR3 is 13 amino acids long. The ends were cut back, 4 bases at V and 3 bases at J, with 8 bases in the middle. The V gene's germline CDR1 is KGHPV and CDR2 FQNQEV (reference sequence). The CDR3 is CASSPGQQDTQYF. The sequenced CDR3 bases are TGTGCCAGCAGTCCGGGACAACAAGACACCCAGTAC.

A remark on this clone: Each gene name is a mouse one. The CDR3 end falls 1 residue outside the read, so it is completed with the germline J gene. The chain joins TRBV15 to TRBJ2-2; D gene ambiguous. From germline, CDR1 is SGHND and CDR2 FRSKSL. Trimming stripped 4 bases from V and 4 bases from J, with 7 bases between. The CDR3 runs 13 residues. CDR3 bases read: TGTGCCAGCAGTTATCAGAGCACCGGGCAGCTCTAC. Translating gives CASSYQSTGQLY. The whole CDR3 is CASSYQSTGQLYF. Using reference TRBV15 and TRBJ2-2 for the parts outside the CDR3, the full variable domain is DAGVTQTPRHEVAEKGQTIILKCEPVSGHNDLFWYRQTKIQGLELLSYFRSKSLMEDGGAFKDRFKAEMLNSSFSTLKIQPTEPKDSAVYLCASSYQSTGQLYFGEGSKLTVL.

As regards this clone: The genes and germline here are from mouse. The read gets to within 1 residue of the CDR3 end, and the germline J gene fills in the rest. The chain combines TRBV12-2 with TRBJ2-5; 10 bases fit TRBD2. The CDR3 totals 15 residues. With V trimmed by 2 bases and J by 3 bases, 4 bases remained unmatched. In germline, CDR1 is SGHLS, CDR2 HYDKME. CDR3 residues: CASSRGDWGQDTQYF. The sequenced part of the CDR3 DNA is TGTGCCAGCTCTCGAGGGGACTGGGGTCAAGACACCCAGTAC. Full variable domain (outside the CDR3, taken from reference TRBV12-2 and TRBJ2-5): NSGVVQSPRYIIKGKGERSILKCIPISGHLSVAWYQQTQGQELKFFIQHYDKMERDKGNLPSRFSVQQFDDYHSEMNMSALELEDSAVYFCASSRGDWGQDTQYFGPGTRLLVL.

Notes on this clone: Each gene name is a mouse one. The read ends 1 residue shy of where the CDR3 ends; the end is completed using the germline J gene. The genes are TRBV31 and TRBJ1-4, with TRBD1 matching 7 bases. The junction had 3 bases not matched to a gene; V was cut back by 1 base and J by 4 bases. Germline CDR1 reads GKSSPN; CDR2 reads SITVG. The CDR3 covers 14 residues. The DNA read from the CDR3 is TGTGCCTGGAGTCAACAGGGGTACAACGAAAGATTATTT. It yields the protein CAWSQQGYNERLF. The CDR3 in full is CAWSQQGYNERLFF.

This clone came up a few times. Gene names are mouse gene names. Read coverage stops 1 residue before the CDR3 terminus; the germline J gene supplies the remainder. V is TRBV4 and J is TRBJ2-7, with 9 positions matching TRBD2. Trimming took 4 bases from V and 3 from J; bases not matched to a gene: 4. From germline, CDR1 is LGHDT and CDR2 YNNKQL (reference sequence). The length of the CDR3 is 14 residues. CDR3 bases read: TGTGCCAGCAGCTCCCGGGACTGGGTCTATGAACAGTAC. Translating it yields CASSSRDWVYEQY. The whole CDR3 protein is CASSSRDWVYEQYF.